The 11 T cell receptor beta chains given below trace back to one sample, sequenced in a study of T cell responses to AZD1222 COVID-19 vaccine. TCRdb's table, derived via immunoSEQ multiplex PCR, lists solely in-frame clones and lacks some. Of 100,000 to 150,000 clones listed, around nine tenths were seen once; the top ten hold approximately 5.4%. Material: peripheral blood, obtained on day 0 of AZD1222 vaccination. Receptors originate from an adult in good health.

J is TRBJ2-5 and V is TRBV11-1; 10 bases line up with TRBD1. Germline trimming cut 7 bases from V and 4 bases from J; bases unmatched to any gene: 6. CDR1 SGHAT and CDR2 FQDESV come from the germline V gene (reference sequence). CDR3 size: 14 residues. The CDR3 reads CASTWTGGTETQYF. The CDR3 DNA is TGTGCCAGCACCTGGACAGGGGGAACAGAGACCCAGTACTTC.

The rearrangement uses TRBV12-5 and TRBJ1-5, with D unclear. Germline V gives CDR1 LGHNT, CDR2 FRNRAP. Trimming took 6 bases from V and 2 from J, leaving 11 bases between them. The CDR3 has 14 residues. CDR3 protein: CASGRETGNQPQHF. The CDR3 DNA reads TGTGCTAGTGGCCGGGAGACGGGCAATCAGCCCCAGCATTTT.

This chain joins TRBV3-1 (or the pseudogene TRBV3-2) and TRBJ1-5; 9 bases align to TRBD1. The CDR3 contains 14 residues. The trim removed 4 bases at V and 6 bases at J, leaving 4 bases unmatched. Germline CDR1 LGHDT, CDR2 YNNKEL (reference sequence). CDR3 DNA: TGTGCCAGCAGCCGGACAGGGGTCGCTCAGCCCCAGCATTTT. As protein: CASSRTGVAQPQHF.

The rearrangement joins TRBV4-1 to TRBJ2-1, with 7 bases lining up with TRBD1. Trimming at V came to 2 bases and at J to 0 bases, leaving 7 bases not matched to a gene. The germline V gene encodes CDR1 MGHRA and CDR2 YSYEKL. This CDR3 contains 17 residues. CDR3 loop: CASSQYSRDSSYNEQFF. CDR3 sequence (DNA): TGCGCCAGCAGCCAATACTCCCGGGACAGCTCCTACAATGAGCAGTTCTTC.

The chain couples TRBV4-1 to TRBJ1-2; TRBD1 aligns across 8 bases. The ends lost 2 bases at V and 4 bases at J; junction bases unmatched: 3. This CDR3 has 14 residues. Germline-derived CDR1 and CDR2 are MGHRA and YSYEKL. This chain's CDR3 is CASSQTDRVYGYTF. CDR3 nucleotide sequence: TGCGCCAGCAGCCAAACGGACAGGGTCTATGGCTACACCTTC.

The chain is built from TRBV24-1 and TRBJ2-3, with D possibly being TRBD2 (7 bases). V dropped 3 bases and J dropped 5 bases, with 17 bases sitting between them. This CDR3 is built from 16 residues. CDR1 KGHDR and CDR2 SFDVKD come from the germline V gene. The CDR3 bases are TGTGCCACCAGTGATCCCCTCGGGGAGGGACAAGATACGCAGTATTTT. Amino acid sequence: CATSDPLGEGQDTQYF.

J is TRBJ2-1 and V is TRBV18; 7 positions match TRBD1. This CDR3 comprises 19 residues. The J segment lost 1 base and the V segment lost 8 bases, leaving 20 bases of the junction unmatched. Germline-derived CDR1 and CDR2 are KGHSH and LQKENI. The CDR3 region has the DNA TGTGCCAGCCGAAGAGGACAGGCCACGGATCTACCGTCCTACAATGAGCAGTTCTTC. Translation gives CASRRGQATDLPSYNEQFF.

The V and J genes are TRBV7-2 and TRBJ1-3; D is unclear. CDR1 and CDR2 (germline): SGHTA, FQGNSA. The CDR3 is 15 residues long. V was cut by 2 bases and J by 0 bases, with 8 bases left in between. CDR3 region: CASSLSPSSGNTIYF. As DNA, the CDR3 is TGTGCCAGCAGCTTAAGTCCGAGCTCTGGAAACACCATATATTTT.

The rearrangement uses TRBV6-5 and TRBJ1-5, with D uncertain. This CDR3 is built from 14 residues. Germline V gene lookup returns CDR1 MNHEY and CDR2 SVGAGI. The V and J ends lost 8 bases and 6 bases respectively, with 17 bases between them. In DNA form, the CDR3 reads TGTGCCAGCCTACGGTCGACACTCAGTCAGCCCCAGCATTTT. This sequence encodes CASLRSTLSQPQHF.

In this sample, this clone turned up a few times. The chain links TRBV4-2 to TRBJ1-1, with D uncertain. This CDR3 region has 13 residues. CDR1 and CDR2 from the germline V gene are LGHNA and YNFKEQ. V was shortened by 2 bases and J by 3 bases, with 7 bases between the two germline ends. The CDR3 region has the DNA TGTGCCAGCAGCCAAAATCTGGACACTGAAGCTTTCTTT. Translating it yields CASSQNLDTEAFF.

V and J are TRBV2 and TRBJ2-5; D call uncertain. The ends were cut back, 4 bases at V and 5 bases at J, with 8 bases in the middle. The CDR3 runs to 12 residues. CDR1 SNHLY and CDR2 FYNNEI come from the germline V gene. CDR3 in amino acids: CASSGLTETQYF. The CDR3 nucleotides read TGTGCCAGCAGTGGGCTTACGGAGACCCAGTACTTC.